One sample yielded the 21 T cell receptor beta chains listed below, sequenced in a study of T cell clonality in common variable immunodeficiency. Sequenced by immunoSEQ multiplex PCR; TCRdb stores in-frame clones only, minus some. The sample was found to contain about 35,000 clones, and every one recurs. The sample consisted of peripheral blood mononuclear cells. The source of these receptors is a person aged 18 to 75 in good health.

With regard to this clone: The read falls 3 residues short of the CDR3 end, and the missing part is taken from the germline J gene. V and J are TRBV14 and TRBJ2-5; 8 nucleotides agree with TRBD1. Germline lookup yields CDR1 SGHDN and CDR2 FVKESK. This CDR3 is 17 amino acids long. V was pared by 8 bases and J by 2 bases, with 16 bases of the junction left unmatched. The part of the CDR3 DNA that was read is TGTGCCAGCGACATCCCCCCTAAGACAGGGGTTCAAGAGACC. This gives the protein CASDIPPKTGVQET. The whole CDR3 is CASDIPPKTGVQETQYF.

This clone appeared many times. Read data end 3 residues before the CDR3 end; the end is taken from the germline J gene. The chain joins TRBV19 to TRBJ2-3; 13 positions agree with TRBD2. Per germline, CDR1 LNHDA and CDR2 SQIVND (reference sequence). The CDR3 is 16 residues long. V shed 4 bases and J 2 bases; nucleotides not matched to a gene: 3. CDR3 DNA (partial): TGTGCCAGTAGTACCGGGACTAGCGGGATCACAGATACG. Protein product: CASSTGTSGITDT. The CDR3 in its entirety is CASSTGTSGITDTQYF.

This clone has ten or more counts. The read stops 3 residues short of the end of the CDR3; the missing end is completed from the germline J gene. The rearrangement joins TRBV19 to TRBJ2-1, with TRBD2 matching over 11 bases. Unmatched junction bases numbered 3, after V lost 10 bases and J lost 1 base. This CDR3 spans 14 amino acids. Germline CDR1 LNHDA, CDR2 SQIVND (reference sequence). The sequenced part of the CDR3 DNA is TGTGCCATTTCTAGCGGGGGGTCCTACAATGAG. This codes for CAISSGGSYNE. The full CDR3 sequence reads CAISSGGSYNEQFF.

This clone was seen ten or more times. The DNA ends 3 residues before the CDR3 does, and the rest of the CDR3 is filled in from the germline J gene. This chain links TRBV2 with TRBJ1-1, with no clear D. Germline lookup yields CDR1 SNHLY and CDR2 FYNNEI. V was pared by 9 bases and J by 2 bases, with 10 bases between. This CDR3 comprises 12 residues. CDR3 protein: CARRELNTEAFF. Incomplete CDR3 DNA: TGTGCCAGGAGAGAACTCAACACTGAA.

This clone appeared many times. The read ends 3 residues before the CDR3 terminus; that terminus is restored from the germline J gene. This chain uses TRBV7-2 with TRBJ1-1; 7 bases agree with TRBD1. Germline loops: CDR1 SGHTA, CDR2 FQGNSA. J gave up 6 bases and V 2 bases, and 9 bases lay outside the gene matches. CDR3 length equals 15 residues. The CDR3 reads CASSLLMGQSAEAFF. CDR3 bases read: TGTGCCAGCAGCTTACTGATGGGACAGTCCGCTGAA.

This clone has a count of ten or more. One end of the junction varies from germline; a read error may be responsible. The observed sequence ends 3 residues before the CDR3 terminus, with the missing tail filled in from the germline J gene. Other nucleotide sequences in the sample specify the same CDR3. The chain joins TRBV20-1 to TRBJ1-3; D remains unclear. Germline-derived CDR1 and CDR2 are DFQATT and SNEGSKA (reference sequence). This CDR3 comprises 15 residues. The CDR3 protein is CSARPRKSSGNTIYF. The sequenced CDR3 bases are TGCAGTGCTAGACCTAGAAAGAGCTCTGGAAACACG.

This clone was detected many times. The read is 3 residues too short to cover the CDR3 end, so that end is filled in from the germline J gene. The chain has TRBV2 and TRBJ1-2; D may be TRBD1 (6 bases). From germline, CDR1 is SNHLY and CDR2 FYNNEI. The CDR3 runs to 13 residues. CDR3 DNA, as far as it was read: TGTGCCAGCAGGAATGAAGCAGGGGTGGGC. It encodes CASRNEAGVG. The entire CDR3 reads CASRNEAGVGYTF.

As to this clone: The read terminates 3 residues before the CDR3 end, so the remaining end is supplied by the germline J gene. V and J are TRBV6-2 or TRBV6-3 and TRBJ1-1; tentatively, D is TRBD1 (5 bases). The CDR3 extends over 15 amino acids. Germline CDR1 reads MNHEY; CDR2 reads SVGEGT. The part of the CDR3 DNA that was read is TGTGCCAGCAGCTCAAGCCCGACAAGAGGGGTCATT. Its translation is CASSSSPTRGVI. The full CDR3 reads CASSSSPTRGVIAFF.

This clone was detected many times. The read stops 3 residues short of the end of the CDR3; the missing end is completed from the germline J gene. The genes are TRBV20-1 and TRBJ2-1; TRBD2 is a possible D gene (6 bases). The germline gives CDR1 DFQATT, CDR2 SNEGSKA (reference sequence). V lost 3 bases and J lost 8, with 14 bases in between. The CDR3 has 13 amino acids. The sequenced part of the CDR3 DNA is TGCAGTGCTAGGGTGGGAGCGGGCGATGAG. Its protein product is CSARVGAGDE. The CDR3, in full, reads CSARVGAGDEQFF.

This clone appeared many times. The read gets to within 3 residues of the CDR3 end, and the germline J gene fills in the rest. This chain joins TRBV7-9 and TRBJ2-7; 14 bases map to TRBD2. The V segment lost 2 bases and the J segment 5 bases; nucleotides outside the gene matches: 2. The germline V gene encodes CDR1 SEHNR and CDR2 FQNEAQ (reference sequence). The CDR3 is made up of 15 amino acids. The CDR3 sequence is CASSLMGLAGDEQYF. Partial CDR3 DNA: TGTGCCAGCAGCTTAATGGGACTAGCGGGAGACGAG.

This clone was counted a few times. The CDR3 here is CASSPGTGYNEQFF. The DNA read from the CDR3 is TGTGCCAGCTCACCCGGGACAGGGTACAATGAG. The chain combines TRBV18 with TRBJ2-1; 9 positions agree with TRBD1. Coverage ceases 3 residues before the CDR3 finishes, and the germline J gene fills in the end. The trim removed 3 bases at V and 4 bases at J, leaving 1 base unmatched. The CDR3 runs 14 residues. Germline assignment: CDR1 KGHSH and CDR2 LQKENI.

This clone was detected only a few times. CDR3: CASSVAERLYDYTF. CDR3 bases read: TGTGCCAGCAGTGTGGCTGAGCGCCTCTACGAC. V is TRBV6-1 and J is TRBJ1-2; D unresolved. The CDR3 goes on 3 residues after the read ends, and that part is filled in from the germline J gene. The CDR3 has 14 amino acids. Germline CDR1 MNHNS, CDR2 SASEGT.

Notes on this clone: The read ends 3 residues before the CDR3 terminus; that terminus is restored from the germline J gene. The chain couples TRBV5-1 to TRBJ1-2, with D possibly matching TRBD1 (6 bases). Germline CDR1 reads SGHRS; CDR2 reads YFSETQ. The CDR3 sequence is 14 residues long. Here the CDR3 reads CASSIQGQSYDYTF. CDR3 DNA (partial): TGCGCCAGCAGCATCCAAGGACAGTCCTACGAC.

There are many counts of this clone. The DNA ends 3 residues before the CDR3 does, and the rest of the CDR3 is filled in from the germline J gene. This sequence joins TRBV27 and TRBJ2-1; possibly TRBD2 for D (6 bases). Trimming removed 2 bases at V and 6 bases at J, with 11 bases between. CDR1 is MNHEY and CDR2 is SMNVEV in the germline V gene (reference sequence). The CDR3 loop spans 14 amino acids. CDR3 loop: CASSLVSGGNEQFF. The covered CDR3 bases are TGTGCCAGCAGTTTAGTTTCCGGGGGCAATGAG.

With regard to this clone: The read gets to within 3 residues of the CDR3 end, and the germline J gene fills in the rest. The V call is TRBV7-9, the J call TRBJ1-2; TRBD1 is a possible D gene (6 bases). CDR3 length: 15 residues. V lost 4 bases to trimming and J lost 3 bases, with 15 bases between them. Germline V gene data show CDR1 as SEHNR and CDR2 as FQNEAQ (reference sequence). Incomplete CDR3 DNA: TGTGCCAGCAGCTCGGGCGGAAAGGGGGACTATGGC. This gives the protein CASSSGGKGDYG. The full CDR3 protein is CASSSGGKGDYGYTF.

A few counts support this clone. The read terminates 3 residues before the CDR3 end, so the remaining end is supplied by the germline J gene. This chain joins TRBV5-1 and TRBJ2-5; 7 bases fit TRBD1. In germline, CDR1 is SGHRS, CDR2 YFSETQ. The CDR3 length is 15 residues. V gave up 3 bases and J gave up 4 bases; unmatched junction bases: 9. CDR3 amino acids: CASSWTSTGRETQYF. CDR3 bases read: TGCGCCAGCAGCTGGACGTCGACAGGGAGAGAGACC.

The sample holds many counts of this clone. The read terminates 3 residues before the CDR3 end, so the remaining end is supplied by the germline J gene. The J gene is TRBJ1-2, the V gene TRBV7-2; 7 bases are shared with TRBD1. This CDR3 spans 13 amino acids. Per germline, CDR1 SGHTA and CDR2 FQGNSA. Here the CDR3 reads CASNARGRLGYTF. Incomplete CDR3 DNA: TGTGCCAGCAACGCGAGGGGGCGGTTAGGC.

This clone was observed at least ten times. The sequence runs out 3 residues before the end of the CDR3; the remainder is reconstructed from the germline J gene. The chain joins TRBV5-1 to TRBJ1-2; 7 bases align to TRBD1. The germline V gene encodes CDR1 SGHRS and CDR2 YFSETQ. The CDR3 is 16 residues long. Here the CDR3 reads CASSYQTGKDARGYTF. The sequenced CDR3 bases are TGCGCCAGCAGCTACCAGACAGGGAAGGACGCGCGGGGC.

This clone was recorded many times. The CDR3 region is CAWSTFAGGVNEQFF. Partial CDR3 DNA: TGTGCCTGGAGTACCTTTGCGGGAGGTGTCAATGAG. The chain links TRBV30 to TRBJ2-1; TRBD2 matches at 8 bases. The CDR3 goes on 3 residues after the read ends, and that part is filled in from the germline J gene. From germline, CDR1 is GTSNPN and CDR2 SVGIG (reference sequence). The CDR3 is 15 residues long. With 2 bases clipped from V and 6 bases from J, the junction kept 9 bases outside the gene matches.

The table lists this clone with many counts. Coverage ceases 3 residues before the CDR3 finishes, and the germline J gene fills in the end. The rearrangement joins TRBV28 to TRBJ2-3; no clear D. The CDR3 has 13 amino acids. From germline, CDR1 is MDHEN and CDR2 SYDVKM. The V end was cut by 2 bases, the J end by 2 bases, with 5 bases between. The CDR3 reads CASSLAVTDTQYF. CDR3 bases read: TGTGCCAGCAGTTTAGCGGTCACAGATACG.

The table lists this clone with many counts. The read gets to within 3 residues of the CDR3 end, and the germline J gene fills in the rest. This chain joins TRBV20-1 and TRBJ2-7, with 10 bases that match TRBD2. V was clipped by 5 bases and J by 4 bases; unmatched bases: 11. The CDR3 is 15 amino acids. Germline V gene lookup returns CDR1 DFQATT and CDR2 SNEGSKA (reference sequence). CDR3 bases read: TGCAGTGCTCGAAGTGAGCGGGAGGGCAATTACGAG. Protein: CSARSEREGNYE. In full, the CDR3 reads CSARSEREGNYEQYF.